This T cell receptor (beta chain) was recorded in a study of T-cell reconstitution after alpha-beta-depleted transplantation in children (dated by TCRdb to about 2016). Looking at the study overall: The study quantitatively tracked T-cell immune reconstitution after TCRalphabeta/CD19-depleted allogeneic hematopoietic cell transplantation in children using TCR repertoire profiling.

The germline V gene encodes CDR1 SGHTA and CDR2 FQGNSA. The V and J ends are trimmed by 5 bases and 7 bases, leaving 18 bases between them. Counted from cysteine to phenylalanine, this CDR3 has 15 amino acids. Kept here is only the CDR3 DNA, which spans 45 bases and is read in frame from base 1. With regard to this clonotype: No antigen is known for it. Per-base qualities were not stored, and no clone one base away is much larger.

Libraries were built with PCR. The data were produced on an Illumina HiSeq 2500. TCR libraries were prepared with molecular barcoding, using unique molecular identifiers to normalize TCRbeta repertoire quantification. TCRdb trimmed the raw reads at Q25, called clones with MiXCR and kept productive beta chains. Each entry merges the rows of one CDR3 protein and shows their most common DNA and genes. The sample data list hundreds of thousands of distinct CDR3 sequences, and about 33% of these were observed just once. 2% to 2.5% of the sample lies in the top ten. The sequences come from PBMCs from the stem cell graft donor, collected from the stem cell graft. The chain employs TRBV7-2 and TRBJ1-5; TRBD1 is a weak D gene call, 6 bases matching. This receptor was taken from a human donor who donated a stem cell graft to a child with aplastic anemia. This receptor has the CDR3 CASSQGPGNGQPQHF. In nucleotide form, the sequence is TGTGCCAGCAGCCAGGGGCCAGGGAACGGGCAGCCCCAGCATTTT.